These 23 T cell receptor beta chains were all obtained from the same sample, sequenced in a study of T cells in Graves' hyperthyroidism and ophthalmopathy. Using RNA transcripts as the source, TCR beta CDR3 regions were amplified. The HTBI set primed first-round TCR CDR3 RT-PCR. A single record per CDR3 protein comes from TCRdb applying MiXCR to the multiplex PCR reads. There are 500,000 to 650,000 distinct CDR3 sequences in the sample; more than 12% occur only once, and under 15% lies in the top ten. Sequencing input: blood. These receptors were obtained from a woman aged 45-59 years with Graves' ophthalmopathy.

At least ten counts were recorded for this clonotype. The rearrangement links TRBV11-2 to TRBJ2-1; 10 bases are a match to TRBD2. The V gene end was trimmed by 2 bases and the J gene end by 7 bases; junction bases not matched to a gene: 8. Germline V gene sequence: CDR1 SGHAT, CDR2 FQNNGV. The CDR3 covers 16 residues. The CDR3 DNA follows: TGTGCCAGCAGCTTACGAACTCCGGGACTAGCGAATGAGCAGTTCTTC. As protein: CASSLRTPGLANEQFF.

The sample holds many counts of this clonotype. This sequence joins TRBV20-1 and TRBJ2-3, with a tentative D call TRBD2 (6 bases). This CDR3 is 14 amino acids long. Per germline, CDR1 DFQATT and CDR2 SNEGSKA (reference sequence). Trimming pared 1 base from V and 1 base from J, leaving 9 bases between. The CDR3 DNA reads as TGCAGTGCTAGAGTGGGGGGAGGCACAGATACGCAGTATTTT. Translating gives CSARVGGGTDTQYF.

Worth noting for this clonotype: This sequence may be a read error, since a much larger clone differs from it by one base. The chain is built from TRBV15 and TRBJ2-7; possible D gene TRBD1, 6 bases. The CDR3 has 15 residues. Germline V gene lookup returns CDR1 LNHNV and CDR2 YYDKDF (reference sequence). CDR3 region: CATSRPDRGHYGQYF. The DNA for the CDR3 is TGTGCCACCAGCAGGCCGGACAGAGGACATTACGGGCAGTACTTC.

This clonotype was counted at least ten times. V gene TRBV7-2 combines with J gene TRBJ2-3; D call uncertain. The CDR3 totals 14 residues. Trimming removed 3 bases from V and 1 base from J, with 8 bases in between. Germline V gene lookup returns CDR1 SGHTA and CDR2 FQGNSA. Here the CDR3 DNA reads TGTGCCAGCAGCTTTGGCCCCGGCACAGATACGCAGTATTTT. Amino acid sequence: CASSFGPGTDTQYF.

A few counts support this clonotype. The CDR3 DNA sequence: TGTGCCAGCAGCGGAGGGACTAGACACGAGCAGTACTTC. Translating it yields CASSGGTRHEQYF. V gene TRBV5-6 combines with J gene TRBJ2-7; 8 bases agree with TRBD2. The V gene's germline CDR1 is SGHDT and CDR2 YYEEEE. Trimming removed 4 bases from V and 5 bases from J; junction bases left unmatched: 5. The CDR3 runs 13 residues.

This clonotype was seen a few times. The rearrangement links TRBV30 to TRBJ1-2, with TRBD1 matching 7 bases. The V gene end was trimmed by 3 bases and the J gene end by 3 bases; junction bases not matched to a gene: 7. The CDR3 is made up of 14 amino acids. Per the germline V gene, CDR1 is GTSNPN and CDR2 is SVGIG (reference sequence). The CDR3 protein is CAWRAVGGDYGYTF. Written as DNA, the CDR3 is TGTGCCTGGAGAGCTGTAGGGGGCGACTATGGCTACACCTTC.

In the case of this clonotype: A much bigger clone sits one base away, suggesting this may be a read error. This chain links TRBV28 with TRBJ2-2, with TRBD1 matching 8 bases. The CDR3 runs to 19 residues. V dropped 4 bases and J dropped 0; count of bases not matched to a gene: 13. Germline V gene lookup returns CDR1 MDHEN and CDR2 SYDVKM. CDR3 nucleotide sequence: TGTGCCAGCAGTTCCCCGAAAACAGGGGGACGACCGAACACCGGGGAGCTGTTTTTT. Protein sequence: CASSSPKTGGRPNTGELFF. The full variable domain, in which reference TRBV28 and TRBJ2-2 provide the parts outside the CDR3, is DVKVTQSSRYLVKRTGEKVFLECVQDMDHENMFWYRQDPGLGLRLIYFSYDVKMKEKGDIPEGYSVSREKKERFSLILESASTNQTSMYLCASSSPKTGGRPNTGELFFGEGSRLTVL.

This clonotype was seen repeatedly, ten times or more. This chain connects TRBV20-1 to TRBJ2-1; 7 positions match TRBD2. CDR1 and CDR2 from the germline V gene are DFQATT and SNEGSKA (reference sequence). This CDR3 region has 16 residues. V dropped 3 bases and J dropped 1; count of bases not matched to a gene: 9. The CDR3, as DNA: TGCAGTGCTAGCCCTAGGGGCGGGAGTTCCTACAATGAGCAGTTCTTC. Translating it yields CSASPRGGSSYNEQFF.

The gene calls are TRBV4-2 and TRBJ2-7; D may correspond to TRBD1 or TRBD2 (5 bases each). The ends were cut back, 0 bases at V and 7 bases at J, with 13 bases in the middle. There are 14 residues in the CDR3. Germline V gene lookup returns CDR1 LGHNA and CDR2 YNFKEQ. The CDR3 loop is CASSQEIRGREQYF. Written as DNA, the CDR3 is TGTGCCAGCAGCCAAGAGATACGGGGCCGGGAGCAGTACTTC.

This clonotype was seen repeatedly, ten times or more. The CDR3 region is CASSLSRLDTGELFF. Written as DNA, the CDR3 is TGTGCCAGCAGTCTCAGCCGACTTGACACCGGGGAGCTGTTTTTT. The chain combines TRBV7-9 with TRBJ2-2; no firm D call. CDR3 size: 15 residues. Germline V lookup: CDR1 SEHNR, CDR2 FQNEAQ (reference sequence). Trimming cost V 6 bases and J 3 bases, with 14 bases left between them.

This rearrangement joins TRBV9 to TRBJ2-6; possibly TRBD2 for D (5 bases). The V gene lost 4 bases and the J gene lost 0 bases, with 11 bases spanning the gap. The germline gives CDR1 SGDLS, CDR2 YYNGEE. The CDR3 runs to 16 residues. In DNA form, the CDR3 reads TGTGCCAGCAGCTATGGACGGGACTCTGGGGCCAACGTCCTGACTTTC. Translation gives CASSYGRDSGANVLTF.

The chain uses TRBV4-3 and TRBJ1-4; the D gene is possibly TRBD1 (6 bases). The V end was cut by 4 bases, the J end by 8 bases, with 17 bases between. The CDR3 runs to 15 residues. CDR1 LGHNA and CDR2 YSLEER come from the germline V gene. The CDR3 sequence is CASSPAGGLGEKLFF. The CDR3 region has the DNA TGCGCCAGCAGCCCGGCGGGGGGCCTAGGAGAAAAACTGTTTTTT.

The chain links TRBV6-1 to TRBJ1-5, with a tentative D call TRBD1 (5 bases). CDR3 size: 12 residues. V was shortened by 0 bases and J by 12 bases, with 9 bases between the two germline ends. Germline lookup yields CDR1 MNHNS and CDR2 SASEGT. The CDR3 sequence is CASSEAIGHQHF. Written as DNA, the CDR3 is TGTGCCAGCAGTGAAGCGATCGGACACCAGCATTTT.

This clonotype was counted between two and nine times. V and J are TRBV29-1 and TRBJ2-1; 9 bases agree with TRBD2. Germline trimming cut 4 bases from V and 4 bases from J; bases unmatched to any gene: 5. Germline assignment: CDR1 SQVTM and CDR2 ANQGSEA. This CDR3 contains 14 residues. In nucleotides, the CDR3 is TGCAGCGTTGGGGTAGCGGGAGCATACAATGAGCAGTTCTTC. It translates to CSVGVAGAYNEQFF.

In this sample, this clonotype turned up many times. This chain joins TRBV7-2 and TRBJ2-3; D gene ambiguous. The germline gives CDR1 SGHTA, CDR2 FQGNSA. This CDR3 is 16 amino acids long. Trimming removed 5 bases at V and 0 bases at J, with 15 bases between. The CDR3 protein is CASSALDQTSTDTQYF. In nucleotides, the CDR3 is TGTGCCAGCAGCGCCCTAGATCAAACTAGCACAGATACGCAGTATTTT.

V and J are TRBV10-3 and TRBJ2-5; no clear D gene. The CDR3 is made up of 13 amino acids. Germline assignment: CDR1 ENHRY and CDR2 SYGVKD. V lost 9 bases to trimming and J lost 2 bases, with 13 bases between them. CDR3 in DNA: TGTGCCATATCAAGGCTGCAACAAGAGACCCAGTACTTC. Translated: CAISRLQQETQYF.

J is TRBJ2-3 and V is TRBV7-2, with D perhaps given as TRBD1 or TRBD2 (5 bases each). The V gene lost 1 base and the J gene lost 5 bases, with 13 bases spanning the gap. CDR1 is SGHTA and CDR2 is FQGNSA in the germline V gene. This CDR3 contains 15 residues. CDR3 DNA sequence: TGTGCCAGCAGCTTAGGTGGGAGTAGGGGAGATACGCAGTATTTT. It encodes CASSLGGSRGDTQYF.

The rearrangement uses TRBV6-1 and TRBJ2-2, with D uncertain. V was cut by 7 bases and J by 3 bases, with 15 bases left in between. The CDR3 length is 15 residues. From germline, CDR1 is MNHNS and CDR2 SASEGT. CDR3 sequence (DNA): TGTGCCAGCACCCCCGCACCCGAAGACACCGGGGAGCTGTTTTTT. It yields the protein CASTPAPEDTGELFF.

In this sample, this clonotype turned up a few times. A read error may account for a junction end that differs from germline. The J gene is TRBJ2-2, the V gene TRBV7-7; 14 bases line up with TRBD2. In germline, CDR1 is SSHAT, CDR2 FNYEAQ (reference sequence). The CDR3 consists of 18 residues. In DNA form, the CDR3 reads TGTGCTAGCAGCTTATCTGGACTAGCGGGAGGAGGCGCCGGGGAGCTGTTTTTT. Translation gives CASSLSGLAGGGAGELFF.

This chain uses TRBV27 with TRBJ2-1, with 10 bases fitting TRBD2. CDR1 MNHEY and CDR2 SMNVEV come from the germline V gene (reference sequence). The V and J ends lost 6 bases and 6 bases, in that order; junction bases with no gene match: 8. This CDR3 has 15 amino acids. CDR3 in DNA: TGTGCCAGCAGGAGCGGGAGGGCCTGGGGCAATGAGCAGTTCTTC. Amino acid sequence: CASRSGRAWGNEQFF.

This clonotype was seen many times. The V call is TRBV20-1, the J call TRBJ2-7, with TRBD1 matching over 8 bases. The trim removed 6 bases at V and 0 bases at J, leaving 4 bases unmatched. CDR1 and CDR2 from the germline V gene are DFQATT and SNEGSKA (reference sequence). There are 13 residues in the CDR3. This CDR3 is CSARTGRSYEQYF. CDR3 DNA sequence: TGCAGTGCCCGGACAGGGCGCTCCTACGAGCAGTACTTC.

This clonotype turned up a few times. The chain employs TRBV6-2 or TRBV6-3 and TRBJ2-3; 8 bases match TRBD1. V trimming: 2 bases; J trimming: 0 bases; junction bases outside the gene matches: 10. The CDR3 contains 18 residues. Germline lookup yields CDR1 MNHEY and CDR2 SVGEGT. The CDR3 sequence is CASSYPRDRTPSTDTQYF. The CDR3 DNA is TGTGCCAGCAGTTACCCCCGGGACAGGACACCTAGCACAGATACGCAGTATTTT.

Of note for this clonotype: Since a much larger clone is just one base distant, this may be a read error. V and J are TRBV28 and TRBJ1-1, with a weak D call TRBD1 (6 bases). Trimming removed 6 bases from V and 9 bases from J, with 17 bases in between. The CDR3 totals 13 residues. CDR1 is MDHEN, CDR2 SYDVKM, per germline. CDR3 bases: TGTGCCAGCAGCTGGGACAATCCAACTAAAGCTTTCTTT. Its translation: CASSWDNPTKAFF.